These 2 T cell receptor beta chains were sequenced from one sample in a study of T-cell memory formation after mild COVID-19. From the 5' RACE reads, TCRdb called clonotypes with MiXCR, one entry per CDR3 protein. The table records around 300,000 distinct CDR3 sequences, 8% to 10% of them present only once. Sequenced input: PBMCs or a T cell subset sorted from them (not recorded which). Receptors were obtained from a man aged 18 to 30 who had mild COVID-19 (a few samples of this study predate the infection). Cell type and time point are not known.

This chain joins TRBV6-1 and TRBJ2-1, with D possibly being TRBD2 (7 bases). CDR1 MNHNS and CDR2 SASEGT come from the germline V gene. The CDR3 has 13 residues. V gave up 6 bases and J gave up 5 bases, with 11 bases separating them. The CDR3 DNA follows: TGTGCCAGCAGGAGGGGGGGGAACAATGAGCAGTTCTTC. Protein sequence: CASRRGGNNEQFF.

This clonotype was counted ten times or more. The V call is TRBV7-2, the J call TRBJ2-5; D gene unclear. The CDR3 sequence is 13 residues long. The germline gives CDR1 SGHTA, CDR2 FQGNSA. V was shortened by 4 bases and J by 4 bases, with 10 bases between the two germline ends. The CDR3 nucleotides read TGTGCCAGCAGCTCCGACATCCGAGAGACCCAGTACTTC. Translated, it gives CASSSDIRETQYF.